Below are 22 T cell receptor beta chains sequenced from a single sample in a study of molecular identifiers for immune sequencing clone quantification (dated by TCRdb to 2016 to 2018). Library preparation employed PCR. The reads were generated on an Illumina HiSeq 4000. Through fastp at Q25 and MiXCR, TCRdb rebuilt clones from the public reads, retaining in-frame beta chains. Every entry covers one CDR3 protein and lists the most common genes and DNA from its rows. The sample includes 400,000 to 600,000 distinct CDR3 sequences, with over 20% observed a single time. Around 0.84% of the sample lies in the top ten. The sequencing input was naive CD8+ T cells from blood, with Jurkat cell RNA spiked in. The sample's cell subset or site, from its label and the paper: FACS-sorted CD8+CD4-CCR7+CD45RA+ naive T cells. All receptors come from a human donor in good health. Some libraries in this study had Jurkat cell RNA spiked in.

Notes on this clonotype: Being one base from a much bigger clone, this may be a read error. The genes are TRBV2 and TRBJ2-3; 9 bases align to TRBD2. Germline V lookup: CDR1 SNHLY, CDR2 FYNNEI. The CDR3 sequence is 14 residues long. The DNA of the CDR3 is TGTGCCAGCAGCGGGCGGGGGGGCACAGATACGCGGTATTTT. It codes for CASSGRGGTDTRYF.

This clonotype came up a few times. The CDR3 DNA is TGTGCCAGCAGTTTCGAGGGACAGGGCATCGAGCGACTGTTTTTT. Its protein product is CASSFEGQGIERLFF. The V and J genes are TRBV12-3 or TRBV12-4 and TRBJ1-4, with 9 positions matching TRBD1. CDR3 length: 15 residues. The ends lost 3 bases at V and 13 bases at J; junction bases unmatched: 12.

This clonotype was counted a few times. The rearrangement uses TRBV2 and TRBJ1-6; 12 bases are a match to TRBD1. V trimming: 9 bases; J trimming: 4 bases; junction bases outside the gene matches: 10. CDR3 length: 17 residues. Germline lookup yields CDR1 SNHLY and CDR2 FYNNEI. CDR3 DNA sequence: TGTGCCAGTAGTCGCCGGGACAGGGGGCTTTATAATTCACCCCTCCACTTT. It translates to CASSRRDRGLYNSPLHF.

The V gene is TRBV30, the J gene TRBJ2-7, with TRBD1 as a possible D gene (5 bases). The CDR3 runs 13 residues. CDR1 is GTSNPN, CDR2 SVGIG, per germline (reference sequence). V dropped 2 bases and J dropped 2 bases, with 10 bases sitting between them. The chain's CDR3 is CAWSKGAAYEQYF. For the CDR3, the DNA is TGTGCCTGGAGTAAAGGGGCCGCCTACGAGCAGTACTTC. Supplemented by reference TRBV30 and TRBJ2-7, the full variable domain reads SQTIHQWPATLVQPVGSPLSLECTVEGTSNPNLYWYRQAAGRGLQLLFYSVGIGQISSEVPQNLSASRPQDRQFILSSKKLLLSDSGFYLCAWSKGAAYEQYFGPGTRLTVT.

This clonotype was seen repeatedly, ten times or more. The rearrangement links TRBV20-1 to TRBJ2-5; TRBD2 might be the D (5 bases). The germline V and J ends were trimmed by 5 bases and 4 bases, with 8 bases remaining between them. Looked up from germline, CDR1 is DFQATT and CDR2 is SNEGSKA (reference sequence). The CDR3 is 11 amino acids. In DNA, the CDR3 is TGCAGTGCTGTCGGAGGAGAGACCCAGTACTTC. This translates into CSAVGGETQYF.

This clonotype has a count of ten or more. Here the CDR3 DNA reads TGCAGCGTTGAAGAGTGGCTAGCGGGGGAGGGAGATACGCAGTATTTT. It is translated as CSVEEWLAGEGDTQYF. The rearrangement links TRBV29-1 to TRBJ2-3; 10 bases match TRBD2. There are 16 residues in the CDR3. The ends lost 0 bases at V and 5 bases at J; junction bases unmatched: 8. Germline V gives CDR1 SQVTM, CDR2 ANQGSEA.

This chain joins TRBV19 and TRBJ2-5; no firm D call. Per the germline V gene, CDR1 is LNHDA and CDR2 is SQIVND (reference sequence). The CDR3 is 12 residues long. V lost 10 bases and J 7 bases, leaving 16 bases between the germline ends. The DNA of the CDR3 is TGTGCCACCCAGGCCCCTGATCGGACCCAGTACTTC. It yields the protein CATQAPDRTQYF.

About this clonotype: This sequence may be a read error, since a much larger clone differs from it by one base. Lacking the conserved final phenylalanine or tryptophan, this CDR3 likely reflects a read error. The V call is TRBV12-3 or TRBV12-4, the J call TRBJ1-5; D possibly corresponds to TRBD1 (5 bases). Trimming removed 6 bases from V and 5 bases from J, with 17 bases in between. The CDR3 contains 15 residues. CDR3 in DNA: TGTGCCAGCAGCTTCGTTGGGACTCTGGATCAGCCCCAGCATCTT. This translates into CASSFVGTLDQPQHL.

This clonotype was seen ten or more times. J is TRBJ2-3 and V is TRBV5-1; D gene unclear. Germline assignment: CDR1 SGHRS and CDR2 YFSETQ. The V end was cut by 4 bases, the J end by 2 bases, with 17 bases between. This CDR3 is built from 16 residues. CDR3 sequence: CASSLTDGTLTDTQYF. CDR3 nucleotides: TGCGCCAGCAGCCTGACCGACGGCACCCTCACAGATACGCAGTATTTT.

The rearrangement joins TRBV6-2 or TRBV6-3 to TRBJ2-1; D not resolved. This CDR3 spans 12 amino acids. Germline lookup yields CDR1 MNHEY and CDR2 SVGEGT. V gave up 6 bases and J gave up 6 bases, with 9 bases separating them. The CDR3: CASREFINEQFF. The CDR3 DNA reads as TGTGCCAGCAGGGAGTTTATCAATGAGCAGTTCTTC.

This clonotype showed up just once. The chain joins TRBV6-2 or TRBV6-3 to TRBJ2-7; the match to TRBD1 covers 7 bases. Trimming removed 6 bases from V and 7 bases from J; junction bases left unmatched: 15. The CDR3 contains 15 residues. Germline V gene data show CDR1 as MNHEY and CDR2 as SVGEGT. Here the CDR3 DNA reads TGTGCCAGCAGCCACCGGGACAGACGTGAGTGGGAGCAGTACTTC. Encoded protein: CASSHRDRREWEQYF.

This clonotype came up many times. This chain uses TRBV30 with TRBJ1-5; no reliable D call. With 3 bases removed from V and 7 bases from J, the gap between germline ends came to 10 bases. Germline CDR1 reads GTSNPN; CDR2 reads SVGIG (reference sequence). The CDR3 runs 12 residues. The CDR3 coding sequence is TGTGCCTGGAGCGGGGTGGGGCAGCCCCAGCATTTT. Protein product: CAWSGVGQPQHF.

This clonotype was observed a few times. In DNA form, the CDR3 reads TGCGCCAGCAGCCAAGGGCCTAGGGGTGGCAATCAGCCCCAGCATTTT. Its translation is CASSQGPRGGNQPQHF. The rearrangement joins TRBV4-1 to TRBJ1-5; D perhaps matches TRBD1 (5 bases). Trimming cost V 1 base and J 2 bases, with 12 bases left between them. This CDR3 is 16 amino acids long. The germline gives CDR1 MGHRA, CDR2 YSYEKL.

There are many counts of this clonotype. The V call is TRBV7-6, the J call TRBJ2-3, with 10 nucleotides matching TRBD2. V shed 5 bases, J shed 4 bases, and the junction held 9 bases outside the gene matches. This CDR3 has 16 residues. CDR1 and CDR2 from the germline V gene are SGHVS and FNYEAQ. The CDR3 is CASSPRAGGPADTQYF. As DNA, the CDR3 is TGTGCCAGCAGCCCTCGAGCGGGGGGGCCCGCAGATACGCAGTATTTT.

A word on this clonotype: A much larger clone is a single base away; this may be a read error. The chain joins TRBV19 to TRBJ2-3; 8 nucleotides agree with TRBD2. Germline V CDR1 and CDR2: LNHDA, SQIVND (reference sequence). Trimming took 8 bases from V and 3 from J; bases not matched to a gene: 7. CDR3 size: 14 residues. The CDR3 reads CASAGGGVTDTQYF. In DNA form, the CDR3 reads TGTGCCAGTGCGGGAGGAGGAGTAACAGATACGCAGTATTTT.

This clonotype turned up a few times. The chain employs TRBV6-6 and TRBJ2-7; maybe TRBD1 (5 bases). V was trimmed by 0 bases and J by 4 bases, leaving 10 bases between them. The CDR3 totals 14 residues. Germline CDR1 is MNHNY and CDR2 is SVGAGI (reference sequence). CDR3 sequence (DNA): TGTGCCAGCAGTTACTCAGGCCAGGGATACGAGCAGTACTTC. Its translation is CASSYSGQGYEQYF.

This clonotype occurred a few times. The chain is built from TRBV10-3 and TRBJ2-3; D unresolved. This CDR3 is 14 amino acids long. The germline V gene has CDR1 ENHRY and CDR2 SYGVKD. Trimming pared 2 bases from V and 5 bases from J, leaving 11 bases between. CDR3 amino acids: CAISEVLQEDTQYF. CDR3 bases: TGTGCCATCAGTGAGGTGCTGCAGGAAGATACGCAGTATTTT.

This clonotype appeared many times. The chain employs TRBV7-9 and TRBJ1-1, with a tentative D call TRBD1 (6 bases). Germline V gives CDR1 SEHNR, CDR2 FQNEAQ (reference sequence). This CDR3 has 14 amino acids. V gave up 5 bases and J gave up 0 bases, with 10 bases separating them. This CDR3 reads CASSKDSLNTEAFF. CDR3 bases: TGTGCCAGCAGCAAGGACAGTCTGAACACTGAAGCTTTCTTT.

In this sample, this clonotype turned up many times. The chain carries TRBV6-5 and TRBJ1-1; D not certain. The CDR3 contains 16 residues. Germline CDR1 reads MNHEY; CDR2 reads SVGAGI. The germline V and J ends were trimmed by 6 bases and 4 bases, with 21 bases remaining between them. CDR3 DNA sequence: TGTGCCAGCAGGACCGGCAGTCTTGGTGGAGGCACTGAAGCTTTCTTT. Protein product: CASRTGSLGGGTEAFF.

J is TRBJ2-2 and V is TRBV6-2 or TRBV6-3; no firm D call. V gave up 0 bases and J gave up 4 bases, with 9 bases separating them. Germline V gives CDR1 MNHEY, CDR2 SVGEGT. The CDR3 totals 15 residues. The CDR3 protein is CASSYSGPLTGELFF. The CDR3 DNA reads as TGTGCCAGCAGTTACTCCGGACCGCTCACCGGGGAGCTGTTTTTT.

Comment on this clonotype: A much larger clone lies a single base off, so this may be a read error. The chain carries TRBV7-9 and TRBJ2-7, with D unclear. CDR1 is SEHNR and CDR2 is FQNEAQ in the germline V gene (reference sequence). This CDR3 comprises 13 residues. CDR3 residues: CASSAFSSYAQYF. DNA for the CDR3: TGTGCCAGCAGCGCATTCAGCTCCTACGCGCAGTACTTC.

The chain has TRBV12-3 or TRBV12-4 and TRBJ2-1, with 7 bases identical to TRBD1. The CDR3 length is 16 residues. J was trimmed by 2 bases and V by 7 bases; bases with no gene match: 11. CDR3 bases: TGTGCCAGCATTCCCCTGACAGGGACAACCTACAATGAGCAGTTCTTC. As protein: CASIPLTGTTYNEQFF.